One sample yielded the 27 T cell receptor beta chains listed below, sequenced in a study of molecular identifiers for immune sequencing clone quantification listed by TCRdb under 2018. The method behind the library was PCR. Instrument used: Illumina HiSeq 4000. The public reads were quality trimmed at Q25 with fastp and then assembled into clones with MiXCR by TCRdb, keeping productive beta chains. CDR3 protein sequences are deduplicated, and each keeps its most common genes and DNA. Present in this sample are around 460,000 distinct CDR3 sequences, 20% to 25% of which were seen just once. 0.7% to 0.95% of the sample is held by the ten biggest clonotypes. Sequenced: naive CD8+ T cells from blood, with Jurkat cell RNA spiked in. The cell subset or site label on this specimen signifies: FACS-sorted CD8+CD4-CCR7+CD45RA+ naive T cells. The source is a human donor in good health. Some libraries in this study had Jurkat cell RNA spiked in.

There are a few counts of this clonotype. V usage is TRBV5-6 and J usage is TRBJ2-5; 8 positions match TRBD2. V dropped 7 bases and J dropped 5; count of bases not matched to a gene: 22. CDR3 length: 18 amino acids. CDR1 and CDR2 (germline): SGHDT, YYEEEE. In DNA, the CDR3 is TGTGCCAGCCGAAACTCGCAAGCGGGGGCCGCCGGGTTGGAGACCCAGTACTTC. Translating it yields CASRNSQAGAAGLETQYF.

Concerning this clonotype: A clone one base away is much larger, so this may be a read error. This rearrangement joins TRBV24-1 to TRBJ2-1; maybe TRBD2 (6 bases). The CDR3 covers 13 residues. CDR1 and CDR2 (germline): KGHDR, SFDVKD. Deletions cut 1 base from V and 9 bases from J, with 9 bases between. The CDR3 sequence is CATSDFAGSEQFF. In DNA form, the CDR3 reads TGTGCCACCAGTGATTTTGCCGGGAGTGAGCAGTTCTTC.

This clonotype was found once. The rearrangement joins TRBV11-2 to TRBJ2-1, with 11 bases identical to TRBD2. The CDR3 runs to 16 residues. Germline V CDR1 and CDR2: SGHAT, FQNNGV. The junction had 9 bases not matched to a gene; V was cut back by 5 bases and J by 6 bases. The CDR3 DNA reads TGTGCCAGCAGCCACTGGACTAGCGGGTCGGGCAATGAGCAGTTCTTC. This encodes CASSHWTSGSGNEQFF.

This clonotype showed up just once. This may arise from a read error, as a much more abundant clone is one base away. V gene TRBV15 combines with J gene TRBJ2-1; tentative D call: TRBD1 (6 bases). The CDR3 contains 15 residues. Trimming removed 4 bases at V and 12 bases at J, with 22 bases between. Germline-derived CDR1 and CDR2 are LNHNV and YYDKDF (reference sequence). The CDR3 sequence: CATSKRQVPLDGQFF. For the CDR3, the DNA is TGTGCCACCAGCAAGAGACAGGTACCGCTGGATGGGCAGTTCTTC.

The table lists this clonotype with a few counts. V usage is TRBV15 and J usage is TRBJ1-5; TRBD1 is a possible D gene (5 bases). The CDR3 spans 15 residues. From germline, CDR1 is LNHNV and CDR2 YYDKDF (reference sequence). The V end was cut by 0 bases, the J end by 7 bases, with 13 bases between. CDR3 bases: TGTGCCACCAGCAGAGATAGGACCGAGGGGCAGCCCCAGCATTTT. This encodes CATSRDRTEGQPQHF.

A remark on this clonotype: At one end, the junction sequence differs from germline, possibly due to a read error. This chain joins TRBV6-2 or TRBV6-3 and TRBJ2-7; D is unresolved. Germline CDR1 is MNHEY and CDR2 is SVGEGT. The CDR3 is 11 amino acids. The CDR3: CASSYDYERYF. The CDR3 coding sequence is TGTGCCAGCAGTTACGATTACGAGCGGTACTTC.

Turning to this clonotype: It may be a read error: a sequence one base away is much more abundant. The J gene is TRBJ2-7, the V gene TRBV20-1; TRBD2 aligns across 7 bases. The CDR3 totals 15 residues. The germline CDR1 and CDR2 sequences are DFQATT and SNEGSKA (reference sequence). With V trimmed by 5 bases and J by 0 bases, 10 bases remained unmatched. The CDR3 DNA reads TGCAGTGCTGGACGTAATGGCGGGAGCTCCTACGAGCAGTACTTC. It codes for CSAGRNGGSSYEQYF.

The rearrangement links TRBV20-1 to TRBJ2-1; 12 positions match TRBD2. Germline CDR1 and CDR2: DFQATT and SNEGSKA (reference sequence). V lost 0 bases and J lost 8; bases outside the gene matches: 8. CDR3 length: 16 amino acids. CDR3 in amino acids: CSARDPLAGGWYEQFF. The CDR3, as DNA: TGCAGTGCTAGAGATCCCCTAGCGGGAGGGTGGTATGAGCAGTTCTTC.

J is TRBJ2-7 and V is TRBV20-1, with 14 bases that match TRBD2. Germline V gene data show CDR1 as DFQATT and CDR2 as SNEGSKA (reference sequence). The V segment lost 0 bases and the J segment 5 bases; nucleotides outside the gene matches: 12. The length of the CDR3 is 18 residues. The CDR3 reads CSARDIGTSGSRLDEQYF. The CDR3 DNA sequence: TGCAGTGCTAGAGATATCGGGACTAGCGGGAGTCGGTTGGACGAGCAGTACTTC.

A word on this clonotype: The junction differs from germline at one of its ends, possibly a read error. The gene calls are TRBV20-1 and TRBJ2-7; 9 bases match TRBD1. Germline V gene lookup returns CDR1 DFQATT and CDR2 SNEGSKA (reference sequence). This CDR3 spans 14 amino acids. CDR3 DNA sequence: TGCAGAGCTAGAAAGGGGGACAGGGCCTACGAGCAGTACTTC. Residues: CRARKGDRAYEQYF.

This clonotype was counted ten times or more. The chain uses TRBV6-2 or TRBV6-3 and TRBJ2-2; the D gene is possibly TRBD2 (5 bases). Trimming pared 5 bases from V and 0 bases from J, leaving 10 bases between. The CDR3 is made up of 15 amino acids. CDR1 is MNHEY and CDR2 is SVGEGT in the germline V gene. CDR3: CASSKPGANTGELFF. The CDR3 DNA is TGTGCCAGCAGTAAACCCGGGGCGAACACCGGGGAGCTGTTTTTT.

This clonotype came up a few times. This chain joins TRBV20-1 and TRBJ1-2, with D unresolved. Trimming stripped 6 bases from V and 2 bases from J, with 16 bases between. The CDR3 sequence is 14 residues long. Looked up from germline, CDR1 is DFQATT and CDR2 is SNEGSKA (reference sequence). CDR3: CSARYGVGNYGYTF. The CDR3 DNA follows: TGCAGTGCGCGGTATGGGGTTGGCAACTATGGCTACACCTTC.

This clonotype was found many times. This chain connects TRBV7-2 to TRBJ2-1; 8 positions agree with TRBD2. Germline values: CDR1 SGHTA, CDR2 FQGNSA. With 5 bases clipped from V and 8 bases from J, the junction kept 23 bases outside the gene matches. CDR3 length: 19 amino acids. The DNA for the CDR3 is TGTGCCAGCAGCCCCCGCCGTTGGGTGAGCGGGGGAGCTTGGGATGAGCAGTTCTTC. Its protein is CASSPRRWVSGGAWDEQFF.

Of note for this clonotype: This may arise from a read error, as a much more abundant clone is one base away. The chain is built from TRBV7-9 and TRBJ2-7, with 10 nucleotides matching TRBD2. Per the germline V gene, CDR1 is SEHNR and CDR2 is FQNEAQ (reference sequence). V gave up 8 bases and J gave up 3 bases; unmatched junction bases: 10. The CDR3 consists of 15 residues. The CDR3 sequence: CASSPDSGGSYEQYF. Here the CDR3 DNA reads TGTGCCAGCTCACCCGATAGCGGGGGGAGCTACGAGCAGTACTTC.

This clonotype was seen many times. This chain connects TRBV5-1 to TRBJ2-6, with D unresolved. This CDR3 contains 15 residues. V lost 2 bases and J 1 base, leaving 7 bases between the germline ends. The germline V gene has CDR1 SGHRS and CDR2 YFSETQ. The CDR3 region is CASSLKGSGANVLTF. DNA of the CDR3: TGCGCCAGCAGCTTAAAGGGATCTGGGGCCAACGTCCTGACTTTC.

This clonotype was recorded only once. The J gene is TRBJ2-1, the V gene TRBV11-2; D may correspond to TRBD1 or TRBD2 (5 bases each). CDR1 and CDR2 from the germline V gene are SGHAT and FQNNGV. V was pared by 0 bases and J by 4 bases, with 19 bases between. The CDR3 runs 18 residues. The CDR3, as DNA: TGTGCCAGCAGCTTAGATCGGGTAGGGCAGGGAGCGTACAATGAGCAGTTCTTC. This codes for CASSLDRVGQGAYNEQFF. Filled out from reference TRBV11-2 and TRBJ2-1, the complete variable domain reads EAGVAQSPRYKIIEKRQSVAFWCNPISGHATLYWYQQILGQGPKLLIQFQNNGVVDDSQLPKDRFSAERLKGVDSTLKIQPAKLEDSAVYLCASSLDRVGQGAYNEQFFGPGTRLTVL.

In DNA, the CDR3 is TGTGCCAGCAGCCCTCGGCGGGGAATAGATACGCAGTATTTT. Translating gives CASSPRRGIDTQYF. This chain connects TRBV9 to TRBJ2-3; TRBD2 might be the D (6 bases). The CDR3 consists of 14 residues. Trimming shortened V by 4 bases and J by 5 bases, and 14 bases separated the two germline ends. Germline lookup yields CDR1 SGDLS and CDR2 YYNGEE. Drawing the rest from reference TRBV9 and TRBJ2-3, the complete variable domain is DSGVTQTPKHLITATGQRVTLRCSPRSGDLSVYWYQQSLDQGLQFLIQYYNGEERAKGNILERFSAQQFPDLHSELNLSSLELGDSALYFCASSPRRGIDTQYFGPGTRLTVL.

Points on this clonotype: One junction end disagrees with the germline gene, perhaps due to a read error. This chain uses TRBV5-8 with TRBJ2-3; 8 bases agree with TRBD1. Germline V gene lookup returns CDR1 SGHTS and CDR2 YDEGEE. The CDR3 has 17 amino acids. The CDR3 sequence is CTSSRRDRITSTDTQYF. DNA for the CDR3: TGTACCAGCAGCCGCCGGGACAGGATTACCAGCACAGATACGCAGTATTTT.

With respect to this clonotype: A much larger clone differs by one base, so this may be a read error. A read error is likely, as this CDR3 ends without the conserved phenylalanine or tryptophan. The chain uses TRBV4-3 and TRBJ2-7; TRBD1 aligns across 10 bases. There are 15 residues in the CDR3. Germline V CDR1 and CDR2: LGHNA, YSLEER. The V gene end was trimmed by 4 bases and the J gene end by 3 bases; junction bases not matched to a gene: 6. CDR3 sequence reads: CASSPGQGDFYEQYL. The CDR3 DNA follows: TGCGCCAGCAGCCCCGGACAGGGGGACTTCTACGAGCAGTACCTC.

This clonotype was observed a few times. This chain joins TRBV9 and TRBJ2-7; D may correspond to TRBD1 or TRBD2 (5 bases each). Germline V CDR1 and CDR2: SGDLS, YYNGEE. V was shortened by 3 bases and J by 5 bases, with 15 bases between the two germline ends. This CDR3 region has 14 residues. This CDR3 is CASSAAGTVDEQYF. In DNA form, the CDR3 reads TGTGCCAGCAGCGCGGCCGGGACGGTAGACGAGCAGTACTTC.

This clonotype occurred many times. This chain connects TRBV5-6 to TRBJ2-6, with no clear D. Trimming removed 0 bases from V and 3 bases from J, with 10 bases in between. Germline-derived CDR1 and CDR2 are SGHDT and YYEEEE. The CDR3 consists of 16 residues. CDR3 protein: CASSLVGFVGANVLTF. The CDR3 bases are TGTGCCAGCAGCTTGGTAGGGTTCGTTGGGGCCAACGTCCTGACTTTC.

This clonotype came up a few times. The chain recombines TRBV9 with TRBJ2-7; 8 nucleotides align to TRBD2. Per germline, CDR1 SGDLS and CDR2 YYNGEE. This CDR3 comprises 15 residues. V lost 4 bases to trimming and J lost 3 bases; unmatched junction nucleotides: 9. CDR3 nucleotides: TGTGCCAGCAGCCCAGGGACTAGAGCCGACTACGAGCAGTACTTC. Its protein is CASSPGTRADYEQYF.

V usage is TRBV6-2 or TRBV6-3 and J usage is TRBJ2-7; perhaps TRBD1 as D (7 bases). Germline V gives CDR1 MNHEY, CDR2 SVGEGT. This CDR3 spans 16 amino acids. The V and J ends lost 0 bases and 2 bases respectively, with 14 bases between them. The CDR3 nucleotides read TGTGCCAGCAGTTACTCGGTTGGAGGGGGCCCCTACGAGCAGTACTTC. It encodes CASSYSVGGGPYEQYF.

A note on this clonotype: An end of the junction does not agree with germline; a read error may underlie this. The chain is built from TRBV9 and TRBJ1-3, with D possibly matching TRBD1 (6 bases). CDR3 length: 14 amino acids. Per germline, CDR1 SGDLS and CDR2 YYNGEE. The DNA for the CDR3 is TGTGCCAGCAGCGTAGGGGGGCTCGGAAGCACCATATATTTT. It specifies CASSVGGLGSTIYF.

The chain employs TRBV3-1 and TRBJ2-5, with D possibly being TRBD2 (6 bases). Trimming shortened V by 5 bases and J by 2 bases, and 18 bases separated the two germline ends. The CDR3 covers 16 residues. The germline CDR1 and CDR2 sequences are LGHDT and YNNKEL (reference sequence). CDR3 sequence: CASSVEQGLTQETQYF. In nucleotides, the CDR3 is TGTGCCAGCAGCGTAGAGCAGGGACTGACACAAGAGACCCAGTACTTC.

This clonotype was detected many times. The chain uses TRBV30 and TRBJ2-3; weak D call: TRBD1 (5 bases). V was pared by 4 bases and J by 2 bases, with 13 bases between. The CDR3 sequence is 14 residues long. Germline lookup yields CDR1 GTSNPN and CDR2 SVGIG (reference sequence). The chain's CDR3 is CAWMVGEDTDTQYF. The CDR3 bases are TGTGCCTGGATGGTAGGGGAAGACACAGATACGCAGTATTTT.

The sample holds a few counts of this clonotype. V usage is TRBV7-2 and J usage is TRBJ2-7; D unclear. The germline V gene encodes CDR1 SGHTA and CDR2 FQGNSA. The V and J ends lost 2 bases and 7 bases respectively, with 6 bases between them. CDR3 length: 11 amino acids. This CDR3 reads CASSLISEQYF. The DNA for the CDR3 is TGTGCCAGCAGCTTAATTAGTGAGCAGTACTTC.